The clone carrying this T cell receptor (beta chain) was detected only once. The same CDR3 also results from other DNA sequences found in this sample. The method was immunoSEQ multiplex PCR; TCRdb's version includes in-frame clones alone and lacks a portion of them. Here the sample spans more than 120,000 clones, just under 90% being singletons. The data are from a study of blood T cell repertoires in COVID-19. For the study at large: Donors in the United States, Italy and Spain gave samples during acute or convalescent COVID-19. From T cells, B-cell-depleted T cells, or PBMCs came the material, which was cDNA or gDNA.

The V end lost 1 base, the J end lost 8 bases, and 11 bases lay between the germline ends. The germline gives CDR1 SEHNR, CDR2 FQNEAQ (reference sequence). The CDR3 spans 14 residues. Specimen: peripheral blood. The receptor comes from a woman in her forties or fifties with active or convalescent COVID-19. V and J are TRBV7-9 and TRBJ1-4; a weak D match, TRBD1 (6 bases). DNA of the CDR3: TGTGCCAGCAGCTTAGAAGGGGGAGGGGAAAAACTGTTTTTT. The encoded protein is CASSLEGGGEKLFF. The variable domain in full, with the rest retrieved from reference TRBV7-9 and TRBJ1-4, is DTGVSQNPRHKITKRGQNVTFRCDPISEHNRLYWYRQTLGQGPEFLTYFQNEAQLEKSRLLSDRFSAERPKGSFSTLEIQRTEQGDSAMYLCASSLEGGGEKLFFGSGTQLSVL.